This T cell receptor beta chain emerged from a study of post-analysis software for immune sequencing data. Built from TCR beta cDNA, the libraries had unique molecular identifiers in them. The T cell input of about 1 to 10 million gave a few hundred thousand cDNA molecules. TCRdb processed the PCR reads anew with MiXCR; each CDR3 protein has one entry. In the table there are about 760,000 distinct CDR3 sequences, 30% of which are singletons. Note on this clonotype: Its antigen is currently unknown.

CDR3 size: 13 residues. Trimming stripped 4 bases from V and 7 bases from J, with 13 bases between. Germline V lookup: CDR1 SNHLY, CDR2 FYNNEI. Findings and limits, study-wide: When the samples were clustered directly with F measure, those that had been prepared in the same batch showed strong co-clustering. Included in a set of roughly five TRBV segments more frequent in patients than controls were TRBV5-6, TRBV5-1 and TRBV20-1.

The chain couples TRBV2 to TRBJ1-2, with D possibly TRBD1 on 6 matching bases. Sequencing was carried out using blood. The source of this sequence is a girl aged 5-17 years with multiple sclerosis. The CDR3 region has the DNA TGTGCCAGCAGTGTGAGGGGGAGGGCTGGCTACACCTTC. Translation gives CASSVRGRAGYTF.